Reported below is one TCR beta chain. The germline CDR1 and CDR2 sequences are SGHRS and YFSETQ. The V gene end was trimmed by 2 bases and the J gene end by 4 bases; junction bases not matched to a gene: 11. The CDR3 consists of 17 residues. These data belong to a study of glioma-infiltrating T cells after dendritic cell vaccination. Overall study: Dendritic cell vaccination trial patients had either newly diagnosed or recurrent glioblastoma.

Primers: 60 V beta forward and 13 J beta reverse. Produced via immunoSEQ multiplex PCR; TCRdb's table is partial and in-frame only. This table has roughly 85,000 clones, 85% appearing once. Specified time point: after dendritic cell vaccination, including at tumor progression/relapse. None of the glioblastoma patients had an isocitrate dehydrogenase mutation. The clonotype was recovered from a human donor with glioblastoma. The specimen comprised blood, sampled after dendritic cell vaccination. The chain carries TRBV5-1 and TRBJ2-7, with 11 bases fitting TRBD2. CDR3 region: CASSLSSGRHWGYEQYF. CDR3 bases: TGCGCCAGCAGCTTATCTAGCGGGAGGCATTGGGGTTACGAGCAGTACTTC.